The text below deals with one T cell receptor beta chain. This specimen belongs to a study of Ad26.COV2.S vaccination and SARS-CoV-2 variants. The V gene's germline CDR1 is LGHDT and CDR2 YNNKEL (reference sequence). This CDR3 is built from 16 residues. Trimming at V came to 4 bases and at J to 4 bases, leaving 8 bases not matched to a gene. Treatment: 19 received Ad26.COV2.S at low or high dose, single or two shots; about 5 received placebo; per-sample allocation not given. Repertoires come from day 63 after the first vaccine or placebo injection. TCRdb's table, derived via immunoSEQ multiplex PCR, lists solely in-frame clones and lacks some. Altogether 300,000 to 500,000 clones are present, roughly nine tenths being singletons, with the ten largest covering under 4%.

The chain couples TRBV3-1 (or the pseudogene TRBV3-2) to TRBJ1-1; 11 bases map to TRBD1. Sequenced here: peripheral blood, sampled in a trial of Ad26.COV2.S vaccine versus placebo. The receptor's source is a person aged 18 to 59 who received the Ad26.COV2.S COVID-19 vaccine or a placebo. The CDR3 protein is CASSPGTGGWVTEAFF. The CDR3 DNA is TGTGCCAGCAGCCCCGGGACAGGGGGTTGGGTCACTGAAGCTTTCTTT.